The T cell receptor (beta chain) under discussion was sequenced for a study of blood T cell repertoires in COVID-19. Study-wide background: Samples taken during acute and convalescent COVID-19 were collected in the United States, Italy and Spain. In each case, the material was cDNA or gDNA derived from T cells, B-cell-depleted T cells, or PBMCs.

Of note for this clone: Other DNA sequences in the sample encode the same CDR3.

Germline lookup yields CDR1 SGHRS and CDR2 YFSETQ. Trimming removed 0 bases from V and 0 bases from J, with 4 bases in between. CDR3 length equals 14 residues. In the original workflow: Researchers report that nucleated cell counts were estimated from reference gene primer amplification. The method was immunoSEQ multiplex PCR; TCRdb's version includes in-frame clones alone and lacks a portion of them. Clone size and the V and J calls come from that table; the DNA yielded D and trimming. Of 63,000 or so clones in the sample, roughly 81% were seen once. The sample taken for sequencing was peripheral blood. The V call is TRBV5-1, the J call TRBJ2-1; no clear D. This TCR derives from a human donor in a cohort sampled during active COVID-19. Written as DNA, the CDR3 is TGCGCCAGCAGCTTGGGGAGCTCCTACAATGAGCAGTTCTTC. Protein: CASSLGSSYNEQFF.